This entry lists 12 T cell receptor beta chains sequenced from one sample in a study of regulatory T cells in long-lasting Graves disease. For TCR beta, libraries came from iRepertoire HTBI primers and Arm-PCR of CDR3 regions. Each CDR3 protein is one row after TCRdb ran MiXCR on the multiplex PCR reads. The sample carries roughly 500,000 distinct CDR3 sequences, approximately 15% recorded once. Time point specified: newly diagnosed GD, antithyroid drugs for less than 3 months. Construction of the TCR library relied on RNA isolated from PBMCs. These same records also appear under a second study, on T cells in Graves' hyperthyroidism and ophthalmopathy.

Sequencing used peripheral blood mononuclear cells (PBMCs), obtained at new diagnosis, from a patient treated with antithyroid drugs. These receptors were collected from a man under 40 with Graves disease.

Many counts were recorded for this clonotype. The V gene is TRBV6-1, the J gene TRBJ2-3; tentatively, D is TRBD1 (5 bases). With 6 bases removed from V and 2 bases from J, the gap between germline ends came to 12 bases. Per germline, CDR1 MNHNS and CDR2 SASEGT. The CDR3 covers 14 residues. CDR3 DNA sequence: TGTGCCAGCAGGGTAGGGGCTATCACAGATACGCAGTATTTT. Translated: CASRVGAITDTQYF.

Many counts were recorded for this clonotype. This sequence joins TRBV20-1 and TRBJ1-1; D not certain. Trimming left V 4 bases short and J 3 bases short, with 9 bases between. Germline V gene data show CDR1 as DFQATT and CDR2 as SNEGSKA (reference sequence). The CDR3 has 12 residues. CDR3 nucleotides: TGCAGTGCTATCCGCATGGACACTGAAGCTTTCTTT. It encodes CSAIRMDTEAFF.

The sample holds many counts of this clonotype. The chain joins TRBV19 to TRBJ2-7; 9 nucleotides agree with TRBD1. The germline V gene has CDR1 LNHDA and CDR2 SQIVND (reference sequence). J gave up 3 bases and V 9 bases, and 9 bases lay outside the gene matches. There are 14 residues in the CDR3. CDR3 protein: CASSPWTGVYEQYF. The CDR3 nucleotides are TGTGCCAGCAGTCCATGGACAGGGGTCTACGAGCAGTACTTC.

This clonotype was seen many times. The rearrangement uses TRBV30 and TRBJ2-5; either TRBD1 or TRBD2 may fit D (5 bases each). Germline-derived CDR1 and CDR2 are GTSNPN and SVGIG (reference sequence). The CDR3 is 13 amino acids. V was cut by 5 bases and J by 7 bases, with 17 bases left in between. The CDR3 region has the DNA TGTGCCTGGCGACATGGGGGTCGGCGGACCCAGTACTTC. It codes for CAWRHGGRRTQYF. The full variable domain, its missing parts supplied by reference TRBV30 and TRBJ2-5, is SQTIHQWPATLVQPVGSPLSLECTVEGTSNPNLYWYRQAAGRGLQLLFYSVGIGQISSEVPQNLSASRPQDRQFILSSKKLLLSDSGFYLCAWRHGGRRTQYFGPGTRLLVL.

This clonotype was seen ten or more times. The V gene is TRBV7-2, the J gene TRBJ2-2, with 9 bases lining up with TRBD1. Germline V lookup: CDR1 SGHTA, CDR2 FQGNSA. The CDR3 loop spans 15 amino acids. Losses at the gene ends were 3 bases for V and 5 bases for J; bases not matched to a gene: 4. The DNA for the CDR3 is TGTGCCAGCAGCTTGGGACAGGGAGTAACCGGGGAGCTGTTTTTT. This codes for CASSLGQGVTGELFF. Full variable domain (rest looked up from reference TRBV7-2 and TRBJ2-2): GAGVSQSPSNKVTEKGKDVELRCDPISGHTALYWYRQSLGQGLEFLIYFQGNSAPDKSGLPSDRFSAERTGGSVSTLTIQRTQQEDSAVYLCASSLGQGVTGELFFGEGSRLTVL.

V is TRBV20-1 and J is TRBJ2-7; D is perhaps TRBD2 (5 bases). V dropped 6 bases and J dropped 5 bases, with 14 bases sitting between them. The length of the CDR3 is 12 residues. The germline CDR1 and CDR2 sequences are DFQATT and SNEGSKA (reference sequence). CDR3 coding DNA: TGCAGTGCAACTAGGCTCGGGCACGAGCAGTACTTC. Residues: CSATRLGHEQYF.

This chain links TRBV18 with TRBJ1-1; the D is unclear. The CDR3 is made up of 13 amino acids. CDR1 and CDR2 from the germline V gene are KGHSH and LQKENI. V was pared by 8 bases and J by 6 bases, with 16 bases between. This CDR3 is CASLLGVNAEAFF. CDR3 nucleotides: TGTGCCAGCCTACTCGGGGTAAACGCTGAAGCTTTCTTT.

As concerns this clonotype: A far larger clone is one nucleotide away, so this likely arose from a read error. The chain has TRBV18 and TRBJ2-3, with 7 nucleotides matching TRBD1. The J call is in doubt because the DNA end fits TRBJ2-7 better. Germline loops: CDR1 KGHSH, CDR2 LQKENI. The CDR3 loop spans 12 amino acids. The CDR3 loop is CASPLTGVEQYF. CDR3 sequence (DNA): TGTGCCAGCCCGCTCACAGGGGTCGAGCAGTACTTC.

This clonotype was recorded at least ten times. The chain couples TRBV6-1 to TRBJ1-1; D is unresolved. Germline assignment: CDR1 MNHNS and CDR2 SASEGT. V dropped 6 bases and J dropped 6 bases, with 14 bases sitting between them. This CDR3 is 13 amino acids long. CDR3 sequence (DNA): TGTGCCAGCAGGCTACAGTATATTGCTGAAGCTTTCTTT. The encoded protein is CASRLQYIAEAFF.

This clonotype was found many times. The V call is TRBV28, the J call TRBJ1-5; TRBD1 matches 7 bases. The germline CDR1 and CDR2 sequences are MDHEN and SYDVKM. The length of the CDR3 is 14 residues. V lost 3 bases to trimming and J lost 6 bases; unmatched junction nucleotides: 5. This chain's CDR3 is CASSFGQGGQPQHF. In nucleotides, the CDR3 is TGTGCCAGCAGTTTTGGGCAGGGGGGTCAGCCCCAGCATTTT.

This clonotype has at least ten counts. This rearrangement joins TRBV6-6 to TRBJ2-5; 7 bases fit TRBD2. This CDR3 comprises 15 residues. CDR1 is MNHNY and CDR2 is SVGAGI in the germline V gene (reference sequence). V was pared by 0 bases and J by 1 base, with 2 bases of the junction left unmatched. CDR3 sequence reads: CASSYSPGGQETQYF. CDR3 bases: TGTGCCAGCAGTTACTCGCCGGGAGGCCAAGAGACCCAGTACTTC.

This clonotype was seen at least ten times. The CDR3 here is CSARIPSYEQYF. DNA of the CDR3: TGCAGTGCTAGGATCCCCTCCTACGAGCAGTACTTC. The gene calls are TRBV20-1 and TRBJ2-7; D unclear. Trimming removed 3 bases from V and 0 bases from J, with 6 bases in between. The CDR3 length is 12 residues. CDR1 and CDR2 (germline): DFQATT, SNEGSKA (reference sequence).